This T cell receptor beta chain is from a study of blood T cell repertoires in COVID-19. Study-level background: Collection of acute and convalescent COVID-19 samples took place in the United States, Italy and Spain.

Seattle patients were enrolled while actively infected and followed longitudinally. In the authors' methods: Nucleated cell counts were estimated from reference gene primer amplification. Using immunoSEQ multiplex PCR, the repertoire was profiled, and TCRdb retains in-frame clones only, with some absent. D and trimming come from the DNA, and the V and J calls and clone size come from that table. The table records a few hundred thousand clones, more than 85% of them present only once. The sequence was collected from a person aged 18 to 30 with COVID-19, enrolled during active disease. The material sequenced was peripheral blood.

CDR3 residues: CASSLLQGASSPLHF. In DNA, the CDR3 is TGTGCCAGCAGCTTACTTCAGGGGGCCAGTTCACCCCTCCACTTT. The rearrangement joins TRBV7-2 to TRBJ1-6; the match to TRBD1 covers 8 bases. CDR1 is SGHTA, CDR2 FQGNSA, per germline. The V and J ends lost 2 bases and 9 bases, in that order; junction bases with no gene match: 6. The CDR3 consists of 15 residues.